Following are 6 T cell receptor beta chains from one sample sequenced in a study of blood T cell repertoires in COVID-19. TCRdb's table, derived via immunoSEQ multiplex PCR, lists solely in-frame clones and lacks some. The sample yields about 300,000 clones, roughly 89% seen once. Sequences were obtained from PBMCs or T cells enriched from blood (not recorded which). These receptors came from a woman between 45 and 60 years old who had been exposed to COVID-19.

The V gene is TRBV28, the J gene TRBJ1-3, with 8 positions matching TRBD1. Germline trimming cut 9 bases from V and 0 bases from J; bases unmatched to any gene: 4. There are 14 residues in the CDR3. Germline CDR1 is MDHEN and CDR2 is SYDVKM. The chain's CDR3 is CASATGGSGNTIYF. Written as DNA, the CDR3 is TGTGCCAGTGCCACAGGGGGCTCTGGAAACACCATATATTTT. Based on the CDR3 plus reference TRBV28 and TRBJ1-3, the full variable domain is DVKVTQSSRYLVKRTGEKVFLECVQDMDHENMFWYRQDPGLGLRLIYFSYDVKMKEKGDIPEGYSVSREKKERFSLILESASTNQTSMYLCASATGGSGNTIYFGEGSWLTVV.

This rearrangement joins TRBV19 to TRBJ2-7, with TRBD1 matching over 9 bases. V gave up 6 bases and J gave up 3 bases; unmatched junction bases: 3. Germline CDR1 reads LNHDA; CDR2 reads SQIVND (reference sequence). The length of the CDR3 is 13 residues. CDR3 loop: CASRRTGVYEQYF. DNA for the CDR3: TGTGCCAGTAGACGGACAGGGGTCTACGAGCAGTACTTC.

J is TRBJ2-5 and V is TRBV20-1, with D perhaps TRBD2 (6 bases). The CDR3 extends over 18 amino acids. Germline assignment: CDR1 DFQATT and CDR2 SNEGSKA (reference sequence). The V end lost 3 bases, the J end lost 1 base, and 24 bases lay between the germline ends. The CDR3 region has the DNA TGCAGTGCTAGTAGTCCCCCGCTAGCGAGATCCCTCCAAGAGACCCAGTACTTC. This encodes CSASSPPLARSLQETQYF.

This clone was seen just once. The V call is TRBV30, the J call TRBJ1-6, with 9 bases matching TRBD1. V lost 4 bases to trimming and J lost 4 bases; unmatched junction nucleotides: 5. The CDR3 runs to 15 residues. Germline assignment: CDR1 GTSNPN and CDR2 SVGIG (reference sequence). The DNA for the CDR3 is TGTGCCTGGAACCGGGACAGGGATTATAATTCACCCCTCCACTTT. Translation gives CAWNRDRDYNSPLHF.

The rearrangement uses TRBV19 and TRBJ2-3; D remains unclear. The CDR3 has 12 residues. With 6 bases removed from V and 2 bases from J, the gap between germline ends came to 6 bases. The germline V gene encodes CDR1 LNHDA and CDR2 SQIVND (reference sequence). CDR3 DNA: TGTGCCAGTAGACTTAACACAGATACGCAGTATTTT. Translation gives CASRLNTDTQYF.

The gene calls are TRBV7-8 and TRBJ2-7; 9 positions agree with TRBD1. The CDR3 is 15 amino acids. Germline-derived CDR1 and CDR2 are SGHVS and FQNEAQ. V lost 5 bases to trimming and J lost 3 bases; unmatched junction nucleotides: 8. The CDR3 here is CASSQNRGPNYEQYF. CDR3 nucleotides: TGTGCCAGCAGCCAGAACAGGGGGCCGAACTACGAGCAGTACTTC.